These T cell receptor beta chains were read from a single sample in a study of blood T cell repertoires in COVID-19. The assay was immunoSEQ multiplex PCR, and TCRdb's table has in-frame clones only and misses some. This sample has about 310,000 clones, with 90% found just once. The sequenced material came from PBMCs or T cells enriched from blood (not recorded which). These receptors all come from a woman younger than 35 with acute COVID-19. Both conserved end residues are part of each CDR3.

TRBV27	TRBJ2-1	12	CASSLPGPEQFF
TRBV6-2/TRBV6-3	TRBJ2-5	15	CASSYRDRVQETQYF
TRBV9	TRBJ2-5	12	CASGPPGETQYF
TRBV11-3	TRBJ1-5	13	CASSGDIDQPQHF
TRBV10-3	TRBJ1-5	14	CAISESTSNQPQHF
TRBV24-1	TRBJ2-1	16	CATSDLTSGGYNEQFF
TRBV9	TRBJ2-1	16	CASSVLAGGNYNEQFF
TRBV5-1	TRBJ1-1	15	CASSLVQAQNTEAFF
TRBV7-2	TRBJ2-1	15	CASSWGLAAFNEQFF
TRBV28	TRBJ1-1	13	CASSPTGNTEAFF